The sequence of this TCR beta chain was determined in a study of vaccination and CD4 T cells after COVID-19. Overall study: The convalescents were made up of six males and four females, two of whom were Hispanic. The study collected post-vaccine samples a median around 73 days after dose two, with a range of 14 to 241.

Sequenced with the Oncomine TCR Beta short-read assay was DNA taken from cultured CD4+ T cells. TCRdb reprocessed the PCR reads via MiXCR and lists one record per CDR3 protein. The sample lists under 20,000 distinct CDR3 sequences, 46% occurring once. The CDR3 spans 13 residues. Looked up from germline, CDR1 is MNHNS and CDR2 is SASEGT. Trimming pared 3 bases from V and 7 bases from J, leaving 12 bases between. Treatment specified: roughly ten-day PBMC culture with coronavirus spike peptide pools or control peptides (ViraFEST assay). ViraFEST relied on peptide pools to expand antigen-specific T cells; the TCRs were sequenced afterward. Each well received approximately 1.8 million PBMCs, cultured with 10 IU/ml IL-2 and approximately 10 ug/ml peptide pools. Notes on this clonotype: Its antigen remains unknown.

This sequence was found in a human donor who had recovered from COVID-19. Material: CD4+ T cells from blood, cultured in vitro, obtained after SARS-CoV-2 vaccination. The rearrangement joins TRBV6-1 to TRBJ1-1, with a possible D match to TRBD1 (5 bases). CDR3: CASSDRDRGEAFF. The CDR3 DNA reads TGTGCCAGCAGTGACAGGGATCGTGGTGAAGCTTTCTTT.